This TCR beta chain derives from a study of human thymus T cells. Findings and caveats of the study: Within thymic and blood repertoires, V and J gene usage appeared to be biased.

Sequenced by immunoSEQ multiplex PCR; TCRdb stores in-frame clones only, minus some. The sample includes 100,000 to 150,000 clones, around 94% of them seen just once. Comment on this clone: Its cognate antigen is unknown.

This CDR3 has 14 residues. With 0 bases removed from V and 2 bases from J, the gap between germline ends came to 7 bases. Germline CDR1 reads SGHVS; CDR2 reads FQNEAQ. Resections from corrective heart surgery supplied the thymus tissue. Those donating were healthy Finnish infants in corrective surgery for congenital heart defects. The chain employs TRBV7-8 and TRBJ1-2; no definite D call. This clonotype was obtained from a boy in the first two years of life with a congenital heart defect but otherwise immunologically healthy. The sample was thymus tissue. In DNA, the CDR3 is TGTGCCAGCAGCTTAGCGCGGATAAACTATGGCTACACCTTC. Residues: CASSLARINYGYTF.